The sequence of this T cell receptor beta chain was determined in a study of response to subunit inactivated influenza vaccine. TCRdb itself ran the RT-PCR reads through MiXCR, one entry per CDR3 protein. The data show approximately 310,000 distinct CDR3 sequences, about a fifth seen once. The CDR3 is 17 amino acids. V was pared by 5 bases and J by 7 bases, with 23 bases between. The germline V gene has CDR1 SGHTA and CDR2 FQGNSA. The chain carries TRBV7-2 and TRBJ1-4; D uncertain. The source was PBMCs from blood, collected less than 22 months after vaccination. The origin of this receptor is a man between 45 and 75 years old who received an inactivated influenza vaccine. The CDR3 coding sequence is TGTGCCAGCAGCATTACCACAGCGACACTCACGGGTGAAAAACTGTTTTTT. This encodes CASSITTATLTGEKLFF.